A single sample is the source of the 18 T cell receptor beta chains below, sequenced in a study of graft-versus-host responses after intestinal transplantation. The method was immunoSEQ multiplex PCR; TCRdb's version includes in-frame clones alone and lacks a portion of them. In the table there are 50,000 to 75,000 clones, roughly nine tenths of which are singletons. These receptors have no known antigen. The specimen was unstimulated CD8+ T cells sorted from spleen or lymph node cells, collected before transplant. The receptors come from a human donor who was the organ donor for an intestinal transplant.

The chain employs TRBV5-1 and TRBJ1-1, with D perhaps matching TRBD1 (5 bases). Germline CDR1 reads SGHRS; CDR2 reads YFSETQ. Trimming stripped 3 bases from V and 0 bases from J, with 12 bases between. This CDR3 comprises 15 residues. In DNA form, the CDR3 reads TGCGCCAGCAGCTGGGAGGAGGGGATGAACACTGAAGCTTTCTTT. Translated, it gives CASSWEEGMNTEAFF.

This sequence joins TRBV19 and TRBJ1-5; no firm D call. CDR1 is LNHDA, CDR2 SQIVND, per germline (reference sequence). V lost 8 bases to trimming and J lost 0 bases, with 8 bases between them. The CDR3 consists of 13 residues. The CDR3 DNA follows: TGTGCCAGTTCCGCGTATAGCAATCAGCCCCAGCATTTT. Encoded protein: CASSAYSNQPQHF.

The chain carries TRBV7-2 and TRBJ2-2; unclear D gene. Looked up from germline, CDR1 is SGHTA and CDR2 is FQGNSA. This CDR3 contains 14 residues. Between the trimmed V and J ends, which lost 3 bases and 7 bases, there was a span of 12 bases. CDR3 region: CASSFRFEVGELFF. Here the CDR3 DNA reads TGTGCCAGCAGCTTTAGGTTCGAGGTCGGGGAGCTGTTTTTT. The complete variable domain, with remaining parts taken from reference TRBV7-2 and TRBJ2-2, reads GAGVSQSPSNKVTEKGKDVELRCDPISGHTALYWYRQSLGQGLEFLIYFQGNSAPDKSGLPSDRFSAERTGGSVSTLTIQRTQQEDSAVYLCASSFRFEVGELFFGEGSRLTVL.

The chain links TRBV15 to TRBJ2-5; 8 bases match TRBD1. The CDR3 consists of 14 residues. CDR1 is LNHNV, CDR2 YYDKDF, per germline (reference sequence). With V trimmed by 3 bases and J by 4 bases, 4 bases remained unmatched. The CDR3 reads CATSRGTGRETQYF. The CDR3 DNA reads as TGTGCCACCAGCAGGGGGACAGGTCGAGAGACCCAGTACTTC.

By its share, this clone is medium-sized (0.01 to 0.1%). The genes are TRBV28 and TRBJ1-1; a weak D match, TRBD1 (5 bases). Germline assignment: CDR1 MDHEN and CDR2 SYDVKM. The CDR3 length is 14 residues. V lost 3 bases and J lost 1, with 9 bases in between. The CDR3 DNA sequence: TGTGCCAGCAGTTTGGGGCAGACGAACACTGAAGCTTTCTTT. Translated, it gives CASSLGQTNTEAFF.

V is TRBV6-5 and J is TRBJ2-5, with 7 bases aligning to TRBD1. The CDR3 length is 16 residues. Germline CDR1 MNHEY, CDR2 SVGAGI. V shed 0 bases, J shed 2 bases, and the junction held 6 bases outside the gene matches. CDR3 region: CASSYSFWDRQETQYF. The CDR3 bases are TGTGCCAGCAGTTACTCTTTCTGGGACAGACAAGAGACCCAGTACTTC.

The V call is TRBV27, the J call TRBJ2-1; possibly TRBD1 for D (6 bases). V gave up 4 bases and J gave up 7 bases, with 20 bases separating them. Germline V gene sequence: CDR1 MNHEY, CDR2 SMNVEV (reference sequence). There are 16 residues in the CDR3. The CDR3 reads CASSWDGQFRANEQFF. DNA for the CDR3: TGTGCCAGCAGTTGGGATGGACAGTTTAGGGCAAATGAGCAGTTCTTC.

The chain links TRBV19 to TRBJ2-2, with 7 bases that match TRBD1. The CDR3 totals 16 residues. The V gene's germline CDR1 is LNHDA and CDR2 SQIVND (reference sequence). V was clipped by 4 bases and J by 6 bases; unmatched bases: 11. DNA for the CDR3: TGTGCCAGTAGTAGTCTGTCGCCGACAGGGCCCGGGGAGCTGTTTTTT. It codes for CASSSLSPTGPGELFF.

The gene calls are TRBV6-5 and TRBJ1-6, with 8 bases fitting TRBD1. Germline-derived CDR1 and CDR2 are MNHEY and SVGAGI. This CDR3 contains 14 residues. J gave up 7 bases and V 5 bases, and 4 bases lay outside the gene matches. The CDR3 coding sequence is TGTGCCAGCAGTAGGACAGGGTGGAATTCACCCCTCCACTTT. Translated, it gives CASSRTGWNSPLHF.

The CDR3 here is CASSGEGWTDTQYF. CDR3 DNA sequence: TGTGCCAGCAGCGGGGAGGGGTGGACAGATACGCAGTATTTT. V gene TRBV9 combines with J gene TRBJ2-3; 7 nucleotides line up with TRBD2. Germline CDR1 SGDLS, CDR2 YYNGEE. CDR3 length: 14 residues. V dropped 3 bases and J dropped 3; count of bases not matched to a gene: 4.

The chain combines TRBV4-1 with TRBJ1-3; the D gene is possibly TRBD1 (5 bases). CDR1 and CDR2 (germline): MGHRA, YSYEKL. V was clipped by 0 bases and J by 6 bases, with 15 bases between them. The CDR3 has 16 residues. The CDR3, as DNA: TGCGCCAGCAGCCAAGATGACAGTCTACAGGAAAACACCATATATTTT. Translated: CASSQDDSLQENTIYF.

Only one count was recorded for this clone. The rearrangement uses TRBV19 and TRBJ2-7, with 11 nucleotides matching TRBD1. Germline CDR1 is LNHDA and CDR2 is SQIVND (reference sequence). The CDR3 spans 15 residues. Trimming at V came to 5 bases and at J to 5 bases, leaving 8 bases not matched to a gene. The CDR3 sequence is CASSLGDRGFNEQYF. CDR3 nucleotides: TGTGCCAGTAGTCTGGGGGACAGGGGGTTCAACGAGCAGTACTTC.

J is TRBJ2-4 and V is TRBV4-1, with 7 positions matching TRBD2. The germline gives CDR1 MGHRA, CDR2 YSYEKL. V lost 4 bases, J lost 5 bases, and 8 bases stayed unmatched. The CDR3 sequence is 15 residues long. This CDR3 is CASSRFTSAENIQYF. DNA of the CDR3: TGCGCCAGCAGCCGTTTTACTAGCGCAGAAAACATTCAGTACTTC.

J is TRBJ2-3 and V is TRBV9; D might be TRBD2 (6 bases). Germline V gene lookup returns CDR1 SGDLS and CDR2 YYNGEE. The V end lost 0 bases, the J end lost 5 bases, and 7 bases lay between the germline ends. This CDR3 has 13 amino acids. CDR3 DNA sequence: TGTGCCAGCAGCGTAGGGGGGGAAGATACGCAGTATTTT. Translating gives CASSVGGEDTQYF.

The rearrangement joins TRBV6-5 to TRBJ2-1; 9 bases agree with TRBD2. CDR1 and CDR2 (germline): MNHEY, SVGAGI. The CDR3 consists of 15 residues. The J segment lost 6 bases and the V segment lost 6 bases, leaving 9 bases of the junction unmatched. Written as DNA, the CDR3 is TGTGCCAGCAGCATTAGCGGGAGTTTGTTCAATGAGCAGTTCTTC. This translates into CASSISGSLFNEQFF.

The chain joins TRBV27 to TRBJ1-4; the D gene is possibly TRBD1 (6 bases). This CDR3 comprises 16 residues. Germline V gene lookup returns CDR1 MNHEY and CDR2 SMNVEV (reference sequence). V shed 0 bases and J shed 5 bases, with 13 bases lying between them. For the CDR3, the DNA is TGTGCCAGCAGTTTATCTTGGCGGACAGAGAATGAAAAACTGTTTTTT. Encoded protein: CASSLSWRTENEKLFF.

This chain uses TRBV4-3 with TRBJ2-1, with a weak D call TRBD2 (6 bases). This CDR3 comprises 21 residues. The V end was cut by 3 bases, the J end by 4 bases, with 31 bases between. CDR1 is LGHNA, CDR2 YSLEER, per germline. CDR3 nucleotide sequence: TGCGCCAGCAGCCAGTTATCGCCGGGACTCACACCGTCCCCCTTGTACAATGAGCAGTTCTTC. It translates to CASSQLSPGLTPSPLYNEQFF.

The chain has TRBV29-1 and TRBJ1-2, with D uncertain. This CDR3 contains 12 residues. Deletions cut 5 bases from V and 8 bases from J, with 15 bases between. Germline CDR1 and CDR2: SQVTM and ANQGSEA. The CDR3: CSVPLLGGGYTF. The DNA of the CDR3 is TGCAGCGTTCCTCTTCTCGGAGGCGGCTACACCTTC.